The T cell receptor (beta chain) under discussion was sequenced for a study of shared T cell receptors in the human thymus. Sequencing was performed with immunoSEQ multiplex PCR; in TCRdb, only in-frame clones are kept and a portion is missing. This sample yields around 340,000 clones, of which about 95% are seen a single time; approximately 0.02% belongs to the top ten. Trimming left V 4 bases short and J 5 bases short, with 18 bases between. The length of the CDR3 is 16 residues. Per the germline V gene, CDR1 is MGHRA and CDR2 is YSYEKL. This sequence was found in a human donor. The sample was thymocytes. The chain joins TRBV4-1 to TRBJ2-1, with D possibly being TRBD1 (6 bases). The CDR3 spells CASSLPYGTLNNEQFF. The CDR3 nucleotides read TGCGCCAGCAGCCTACCGTACGGGACACTAAACAATGAGCAGTTCTTC.